This T cell receptor beta chain was found in a study of blood T cells in healthy people across ages. The CDR3 is made up of 14 amino acids. Germline V gene sequence: CDR1 MDHEN, CDR2 SYDVKM. Trimming cost V 7 bases and J 2 bases, with 15 bases left between them. Study-wide findings and caveats: Age showed a roughly linear inverse relationship with TCR beta diversity per million T cells.

A remark on this clonotype: Its antigen is not known.

The second PCR ran about 6 to 12 cycles with a sample-barcoded 5' primer and J-beta primers. TCRdb fed the 5' RACE reads into MiXCR, producing one record per CDR3 protein. The sample carries about 580,000 distinct CDR3 sequences, roughly 43% recorded once. The source is an elderly man in good health. The rearrangement links TRBV28 to TRBJ2-7; the D gene could be TRBD1 or TRBD2 (5 bases each). Material: blood. The CDR3 reads CASKPPGRTYEQYF. The CDR3 DNA sequence: TGTGCCAGCAAACCTCCGGGACGGACCTACGAGCAGTACTTC.